These 3 T cell receptor beta chains share one sample of origin, sequenced in a study of T cells after yellow fever vaccination. A single record per CDR3 protein comes from TCRdb applying MiXCR to the 5' RACE reads. Of some 320,000 distinct CDR3 sequences in the sample, approximately 8% were seen once. The sequencing here drew on CD4+ T cells sorted from PBMCs, taken 5 days after the yellow fever booster vaccination. The source of these receptors is a man between 18 and 29 years old who received the YFV17D yellow fever vaccine.

This clonotype turned up a few times. The rearrangement uses TRBV12-3 or TRBV12-4 and TRBJ2-1, with 9 bases that match TRBD2. The CDR3 consists of 14 residues. V shed 5 bases and J 7 bases; nucleotides not matched to a gene: 6. CDR3 in amino acids: CASSPSGGPNEQFF. For the CDR3, the DNA is TGTGCCAGCAGTCCGAGCGGGGGGCCGAATGAGCAGTTCTTC.

The genes are TRBV6-2 or TRBV6-3 and TRBJ1-1, with 7 bases that match TRBD1. From germline, CDR1 is MNHEY and CDR2 SVGEGT. CDR3 length equals 15 residues. The ends lost 2 bases at V and 0 bases at J; junction bases unmatched: 3. CDR3 sequence (DNA): TGTGCCAGCAGTTACCCACAGGGGATGAACACTGAAGCTTTCTTT. This gives the protein CASSYPQGMNTEAFF.

This clonotype was seen more than once but under ten times. The rearrangement links TRBV12-3 or TRBV12-4 to TRBJ2-5; possibly TRBD1 for D (5 bases). This CDR3 spans 13 amino acids. V gave up 6 bases and J gave up 3 bases, with 11 bases separating them. This CDR3 reads CASRHPDKETQYF. As DNA, the CDR3 is TGTGCCAGCAGGCACCCGGACAAAGAGACCCAGTACTTC.